The 27 T cell receptor beta chains below come from one sample, sequenced in a study of technical replicates of blood from a few donors. Sequencing was performed with immunoSEQ multiplex PCR; in TCRdb, only in-frame clones are kept and a portion is missing. The repertoire holds about 75,000 clones, with around nine tenths as singletons. The sample was T cells isolated from PBMCs. Receptor source: a human donor in good health.

The V and J genes are TRBV4-1 and TRBJ2-1; D might be TRBD1 (5 bases). Germline CDR1 and CDR2: MGHRA and YSYEKL. V was pared by 3 bases and J by 13 bases, with 22 bases between. CDR3 length: 15 amino acids. The chain's CDR3 is CASSHEPPGIQTQFF. As DNA, the CDR3 is TGCGCCAGCAGCCATGAACCTCCAGGGATCCAAACCCAGTTCTTC.

The chain links TRBV30 to TRBJ2-7, with TRBD2 matching over 13 bases. The germline CDR1 and CDR2 sequences are GTSNPN and SVGIG (reference sequence). J gave up 4 bases and V 1 base, and 1 base lay outside the gene matches. The length of the CDR3 is 14 residues. Here the CDR3 reads CAWSETSGRYEQYF. The CDR3 nucleotides read TGTGCCTGGAGTGAGACTAGCGGGAGGTACGAGCAGTACTTC.

The genes are TRBV7-9 and TRBJ2-7, with 7 bases aligning to TRBD1. The length of the CDR3 is 14 residues. V shed 0 bases, J shed 3 bases, and the junction held 2 bases outside the gene matches. Per germline, CDR1 SEHNR and CDR2 FQNEAQ (reference sequence). CDR3: CASSLAGQSYEQYF. The CDR3, as DNA: TGTGCCAGCAGCTTAGCGGGACAGAGCTACGAGCAGTACTTC.

The V call is TRBV18, the J call TRBJ2-1; D not certain. Germline V gives CDR1 KGHSH, CDR2 LQKENI. CDR3 length equals 14 residues. V gave up 2 bases and J gave up 4 bases, with 9 bases separating them. In DNA, the CDR3 is TGTGCCAGCTCACCAGAGCGAGAATACAATGAGCAGTTCTTC. Its protein is CASSPEREYNEQFF. Full variable domain (missing parts from reference TRBV18 and TRBJ2-1): NAGVMQNPRHLVRRRGQEARLRCSPMKGHSHVYWYRQLPEEGLKFMVYLQKENIIDESGMPKERFSAEFPKEGPSILRIQQVVRGDSAAYFCASSPEREYNEQFFGPGTRLTVL.

CDR3 sequence: CSVETLVYEQFF. CDR3 bases: TGCAGCGTTGAAACTCTAGTTTATGAGCAGTTCTTC. V usage is TRBV29-1 and J usage is TRBJ2-1; unclear D gene. The germline CDR1 and CDR2 sequences are SQVTM and ANQGSEA. Deletions cut 2 bases from V and 8 bases from J, with 10 bases between. The CDR3 is 12 residues long.

Many counts were recorded for this clone. This chain joins TRBV28 and TRBJ1-5; the D gene is possibly TRBD1 (6 bases). The germline gives CDR1 MDHEN, CDR2 SYDVKM. V lost 4 bases and J lost 1, with 8 bases in between. CDR3 size: 14 residues. Here the CDR3 DNA reads TGTGCCAGCAGTTCGGGACACAGCAATCAGCCCCAGCATTTT. It yields the protein CASSSGHSNQPQHF.

The rearrangement uses TRBV6-5 and TRBJ1-4; 7 nucleotides line up with TRBD1. The germline V gene has CDR1 MNHEY and CDR2 SVGAGI. The CDR3 covers 15 residues. The trim removed 2 bases at V and 7 bases at J, leaving 7 bases unmatched. The CDR3 reads CASSYQQGQGEKLFF. DNA for the CDR3: TGTGCCAGCAGTTACCAACAGGGGCAAGGTGAAAAACTGTTTTTT.

In its sample, this clone was seen a few times. The chain combines TRBV18 with TRBJ1-2, with a tentative D call TRBD1 (5 bases). Between the trimmed V and J ends, which lost 6 bases and 1 base, there was a span of 9 bases. This CDR3 contains 13 residues. Germline CDR1 KGHSH, CDR2 LQKENI. The chain's CDR3 is CASSRGDNYGYTF. CDR3 sequence (DNA): TGTGCCAGCTCCCGGGGGGATAACTATGGCTACACCTTC.

The CDR3 DNA is TGTGCCAGCAGCCAGGACAGGGTCAATGAGCAGTTCTTC. Translation: CASSQDRVNEQFF. The rearrangement joins TRBV13 to TRBJ2-1, with TRBD1 matching over 8 bases. The CDR3 has 13 residues. V gave up 5 bases and J gave up 6 bases; unmatched junction bases: 3. Germline-derived CDR1 and CDR2 are PRHDT and FYEKMQ (reference sequence).

V and J are TRBV5-1 and TRBJ2-3, with D perhaps matching TRBD2 (5 bases). From germline, CDR1 is SGHRS and CDR2 YFSETQ. There are 17 residues in the CDR3. Trimming cost V 3 bases and J 0 bases, with 17 bases left between them. The CDR3, as DNA: TGCGCCAGCAGCTGGGTGCTAGCTGCGTCTAGCACAGATACGCAGTATTTT. Translated: CASSWVLAASSTDTQYF.

This rearrangement joins TRBV6-1 to TRBJ1-1, with 10 bases matching TRBD1. V trimming: 6 bases; J trimming: 9 bases; junction bases outside the gene matches: 7. Germline CDR1 is MNHNS and CDR2 is SASEGT. The CDR3 totals 13 residues. The CDR3 reads CASRDRGRSKAFF. DNA of the CDR3: TGTGCCAGCAGAGACAGGGGGCGGAGTAAAGCTTTCTTT.

The rearrangement uses TRBV7-3 and TRBJ2-1; TRBD2 matches 9 bases. This CDR3 contains 15 residues. The junction had 6 bases not matched to a gene; V was cut back by 5 bases and J by 4 bases. Germline CDR1 reads SGHTA; CDR2 reads FQGTGA. The CDR3 DNA sequence: TGTGCCAGCAGCCCTCGGACTAGCGAATACAATGAGCAGTTCTTC. Amino acids: CASSPRTSEYNEQFF.

This chain links TRBV19 with TRBJ1-2; unclear D gene. There are 13 residues in the CDR3. V lost 3 bases and J lost 5, with 10 bases in between. The germline CDR1 and CDR2 sequences are LNHDA and SQIVND (reference sequence). For the CDR3, the DNA is TGTGCCAGTAGTATCGGCGGGTTATATGGCTACACCTTC. Its translation is CASSIGGLYGYTF.

The V call is TRBV9, the J call TRBJ2-1, with 9 bases matching TRBD2. From germline, CDR1 is SGDLS and CDR2 YYNGEE. Trimming cost V 3 bases and J 6 bases; bases outside gene matches: 4. The CDR3 contains 14 residues. The CDR3 is CASSASGKLNEQFF. The CDR3 DNA is TGTGCCAGCAGCGCTAGCGGGAAGCTCAATGAGCAGTTCTTC. The entire variable domain, with the rest obtained from reference TRBV9 and TRBJ2-1, is as follows: DSGVTQTPKHLITATGQRVTLRCSPRSGDLSVYWYQQSLDQGLQFLIQYYNGEERAKGNILERFSAQQFPDLHSELNLSSLELGDSALYFCASSASGKLNEQFFGPGTRLTVL.

This rearrangement joins TRBV9 to TRBJ1-1; 7 nucleotides align to TRBD1. V trimming: 1 base; J trimming: 4 bases; junction bases outside the gene matches: 4. CDR1 and CDR2 (germline): SGDLS, YYNGEE. The CDR3 runs to 14 residues. The CDR3 loop reads CASSVTGVGTEAFF. In nucleotides, the CDR3 is TGTGCCAGCAGCGTAACAGGGGTGGGCACTGAAGCTTTCTTT.

The V call is TRBV7-2, the J call TRBJ2-4; a weak D match, TRBD2 (6 bases). The length of the CDR3 is 18 residues. V was pared by 4 bases and J by 0 bases, with 19 bases between. Germline-derived CDR1 and CDR2 are SGHTA and FQGNSA. In DNA form, the CDR3 reads TGTGCCAGCAGCTCCGTGACTAACGGGGGACTAGCCAAAAACATTCAGTACTTC. Translated, it gives CASSSVTNGGLAKNIQYF.

The chain combines TRBV7-2 with TRBJ2-7; 8 bases line up with TRBD2. The V gene's germline CDR1 is SGHTA and CDR2 FQGNSA. CDR3 length: 15 residues. Unmatched junction bases numbered 9, after V lost 6 bases and J lost 2 bases. The CDR3: CASRGSSGEAYEQYF. CDR3 DNA: TGTGCCAGCAGAGGTAGTAGCGGGGAAGCCTACGAGCAGTACTTC.

The chain links TRBV10-3 to TRBJ2-2, with 7 bases that match TRBD1. The CDR3 consists of 16 residues. V shed 4 bases and J 0 bases; nucleotides not matched to a gene: 5. CDR1 is ENHRY and CDR2 is SYGVKD in the germline V gene. The CDR3 here is CAISAVDRPNTGELFF. CDR3 nucleotides: TGTGCCATCAGTGCGGTGGACAGGCCGAACACCGGGGAGCTGTTTTTT.

V usage is TRBV7-2 and J usage is TRBJ1-1; D gene unclear. The V gene's germline CDR1 is SGHTA and CDR2 FQGNSA. Trimming took off 5 bases at V and 0 bases at J, with 13 bases between the two ends. This CDR3 is built from 15 residues. For the CDR3, the DNA is TGTGCCAGCAGCCTACACGGGTATTTGAACACTGAAGCTTTCTTT. This gives the protein CASSLHGYLNTEAFF.

Remarks on this clone: Germline is not matched at one junction end, which may reflect a read error. The chain couples TRBV29-1 to TRBJ1-2; 10 bases line up with TRBD1. The CDR3 has 14 amino acids. Germline V CDR1 and CDR2: SQVTM, ANQGSEA. The CDR3 bases are TGCAGCGCTGAAGTCCGGGACAGGGGATTCGGCTACACCTTC. Protein product: CSAEVRDRGFGYTF. Using reference TRBV29-1 and TRBJ1-2 for the parts outside the CDR3, the full variable domain is SAVISQKPSRDICQRGTSLTIQCQVDSQVTMMFWYRQQPGQSLTLIATANQGSEATYESGFVIDKFPISRPNLTFSTLTVSNMSPEDSSIYLCSAEVRDRGFGYTFGSGTRLTVV.

V is TRBV7-3 and J is TRBJ2-2; 7 positions match TRBD2. The CDR3 is 18 amino acids. Per the germline V gene, CDR1 is SGHTA and CDR2 is FQGTGA. Germline trimming cut 1 base from V and 3 bases from J; bases unmatched to any gene: 11. CDR3 coding DNA: TGTGCCAGCAGCTTAATCGGAGCCCAAGGGAGGGACACCGGGGAGCTGTTTTTT. It translates to CASSLIGAQGRDTGELFF.

This rearrangement joins TRBV9 to TRBJ2-6; the match to TRBD1 covers 7 bases. Germline CDR1 and CDR2: SGDLS and YYNGEE. V shed 3 bases, J shed 2 bases, and the junction held 14 bases outside the gene matches. This CDR3 contains 19 residues. DNA of the CDR3: TGTGCCAGCAGCGGCGACAGGGTTGATGCCTACCCTGGGGCCAACGTCCTGACTTTC. It specifies CASSGDRVDAYPGANVLTF.

The chain joins TRBV19 to TRBJ2-7; 9 nucleotides line up with TRBD2. Germline CDR1 LNHDA, CDR2 SQIVND (reference sequence). The CDR3 has 16 amino acids. V shed 2 bases, J shed 2 bases, and the junction held 7 bases outside the gene matches. CDR3 DNA sequence: TGTGCCAGTAGTATATTCGGACTAGCGCGAACCTACGAGCAGTACTTC. This codes for CASSIFGLARTYEQYF.

This chain uses TRBV7-9 with TRBJ2-1, with D hard to call. CDR1 and CDR2 from the germline V gene are SEHNR and FQNEAQ (reference sequence). The CDR3 runs to 12 residues. Trimming removed 2 bases from V and 6 bases from J, with 5 bases in between. CDR3 sequence: CASSLPLNEQFF. Here the CDR3 DNA reads TGTGCCAGCAGCTTACCCCTCAATGAGCAGTTCTTC.

The chain has TRBV20-1 and TRBJ1-1; tentatively, D is TRBD1 (5 bases). The CDR3 is 11 residues long. Germline V gene data show CDR1 as DFQATT and CDR2 as SNEGSKA (reference sequence). Trimming shortened V by 7 bases and J by 1 base, and 7 bases separated the two germline ends. The CDR3 sequence is CSGTGNTEAFF. In DNA, the CDR3 is TGCAGTGGTACAGGGAACACTGAAGCTTTCTTT.

This clone is a singleton in its sample. V gene TRBV30 combines with J gene TRBJ1-5; D gene uncertain. The CDR3 covers 14 residues. Looked up from germline, CDR1 is GTSNPN and CDR2 is SVGIG (reference sequence). Trimming shortened V by 2 bases and J by 2 bases, and 10 bases separated the two germline ends. CDR3 residues: CAWSIGVGNQPQHF. In nucleotides, the CDR3 is TGTGCCTGGAGTATCGGGGTTGGCAATCAGCCCCAGCATTTT.

The gene calls are TRBV27 and TRBJ2-7, with TRBD1 identical over 9 bases. Germline V lookup: CDR1 MNHEY, CDR2 SMNVEV (reference sequence). The CDR3 loop spans 12 amino acids. V dropped 8 bases and J dropped 6; count of bases not matched to a gene: 5. CDR3 sequence reads: CASGHRGPEQYF. CDR3 coding DNA: TGTGCCAGCGGCCACAGGGGGCCCGAGCAGTACTTC.